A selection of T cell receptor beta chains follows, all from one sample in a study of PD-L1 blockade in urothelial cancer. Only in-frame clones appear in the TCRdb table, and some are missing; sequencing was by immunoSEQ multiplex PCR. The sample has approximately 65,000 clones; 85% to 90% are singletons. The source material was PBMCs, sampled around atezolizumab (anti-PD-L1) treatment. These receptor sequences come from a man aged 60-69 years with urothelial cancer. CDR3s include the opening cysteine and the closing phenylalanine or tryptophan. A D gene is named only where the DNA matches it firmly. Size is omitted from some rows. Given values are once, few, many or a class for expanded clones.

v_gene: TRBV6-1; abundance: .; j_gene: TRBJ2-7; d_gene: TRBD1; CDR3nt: TGTGCCAGCAGCGAACAGGGGCCCCCCTACGAGCAGTACTTC; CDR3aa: CASSEQGPPYEQYF
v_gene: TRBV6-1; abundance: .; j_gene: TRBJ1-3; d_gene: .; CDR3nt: TGTGCCAGCATCCAACCTAACTCTGGAAACACCATATATTTT; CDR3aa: CASIQPNSGNTIYF
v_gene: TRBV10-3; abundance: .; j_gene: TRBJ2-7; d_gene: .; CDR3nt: TGTGCCATCAGTGAGTCTAACTTCTACGAGCAGTACTTC; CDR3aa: CAISESNFYEQYF
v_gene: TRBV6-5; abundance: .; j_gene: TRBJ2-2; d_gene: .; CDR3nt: TGTGCCAGCACCCAGGGATTAAACACCGGGGAGCTGTTTTTT; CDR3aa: CASTQGLNTGELFF
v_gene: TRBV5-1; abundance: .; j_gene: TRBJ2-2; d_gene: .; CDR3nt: TGCGCCAGCAGCCCCCTCACTAGTAGCGACACCGGGGAGCTGTTTTTT; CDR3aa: CASSPLTSSDTGELFF
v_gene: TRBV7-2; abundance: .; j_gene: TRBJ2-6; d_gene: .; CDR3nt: TGTGCCAGCAGCTGGGGGGGCGGGGCCAACGTCCTGACTTTC; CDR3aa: CASSWGGGANVLTF
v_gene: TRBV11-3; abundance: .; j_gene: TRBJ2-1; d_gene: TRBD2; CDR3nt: TGTGCCAGCAGCTTAGAAACTAGCGGCGGGAATGAGCAGTTCTTC; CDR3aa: CASSLETSGGNEQFF
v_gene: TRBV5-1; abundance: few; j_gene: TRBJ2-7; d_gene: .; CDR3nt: TGCGCCAGCAGCTTAACATGGGACAAGACCTACGAGCAGTACTTC; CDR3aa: CASSLTWDKTYEQYF
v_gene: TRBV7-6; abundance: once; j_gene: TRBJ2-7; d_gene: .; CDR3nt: TGTGCCAGCAGCTTTCTGCCGGGATCCTACGAGCAGTACTTC; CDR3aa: CASSFLPGSYEQYF
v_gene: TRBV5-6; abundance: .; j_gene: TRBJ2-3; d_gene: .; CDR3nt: TGTGCCAGCAGCTTGGGGACAAATCCTAGCACAGATACGCAGTATTTT; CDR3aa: CASSLGTNPSTDTQYF
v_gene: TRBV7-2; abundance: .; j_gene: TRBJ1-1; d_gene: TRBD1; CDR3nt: TGTGCCAGCAGCTCCCCGGGACAGGGTAAAAACACTGAAGCTTTCTTT; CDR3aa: CASSSPGQGKNTEAFF
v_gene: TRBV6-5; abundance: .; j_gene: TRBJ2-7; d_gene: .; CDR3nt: TGTGCCAGCAGGGATACAGGGAACGAGCAGTACTTC; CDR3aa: CASRDTGNEQYF
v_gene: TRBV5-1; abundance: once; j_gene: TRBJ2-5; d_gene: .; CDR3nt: TGCGCCAGCAGCTTGGCCGGGGGTCCTGGGGAGACCCAGTACTTC; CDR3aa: CASSLAGGPGETQYF
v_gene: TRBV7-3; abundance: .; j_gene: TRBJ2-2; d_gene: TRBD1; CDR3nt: TGTGCCAGCAGCTTAGCGTTAACAGGGGGCCACGGGGAGCTGTTTTTT; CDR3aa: CASSLALTGGHGELFF
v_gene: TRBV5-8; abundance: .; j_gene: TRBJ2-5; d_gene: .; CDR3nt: TGTGCCAGCAGCTTGGCCGGCAGGGGGGATCGGGAGACCCAGTACTTC; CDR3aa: CASSLAGRGDRETQYF
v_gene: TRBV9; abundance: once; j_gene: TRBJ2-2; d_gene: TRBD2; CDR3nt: TGTGCCAGCAGCGTAGTTACTAGCGGGGGCCCCGGGGAGCTGTTTTTT; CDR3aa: CASSVVTSGGPGELFF
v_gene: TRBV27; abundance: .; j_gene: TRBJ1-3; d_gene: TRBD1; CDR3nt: TGTGCCAGCAGTTCCGGCAGGGGGTTGGGAAACACCATATATTTT; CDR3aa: CASSSGRGLGNTIYF
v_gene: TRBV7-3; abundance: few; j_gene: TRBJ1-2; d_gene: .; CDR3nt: TGTGCCAGCAGCAGGAGTACATCTGGAAACTATGGCTACACCTTC; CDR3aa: CASSRSTSGNYGYTF
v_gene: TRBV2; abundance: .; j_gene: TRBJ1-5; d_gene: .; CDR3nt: TGTGCCAGCACTGCGGGGGACATCAATCAGCCCCAGCATTTT; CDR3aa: CASTAGDINQPQHF
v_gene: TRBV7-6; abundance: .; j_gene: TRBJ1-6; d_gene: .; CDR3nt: TGTGCCAGCAGCTCCTTAACGGGGGGAGGGTCACCCCTCCACTTT; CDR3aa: CASSSLTGGGSPLHF
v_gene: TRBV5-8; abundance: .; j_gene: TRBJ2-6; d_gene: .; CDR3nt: TGTGCCAGCAGCGCAGGACAGTCTGGGGCCAACGTCCTGACTTTC; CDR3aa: CASSAGQSGANVLTF
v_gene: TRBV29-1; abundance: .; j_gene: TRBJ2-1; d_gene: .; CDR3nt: TGCAGCGTTACAGGGAACTGGAATGAGCAGTTCTTC; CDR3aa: CSVTGNWNEQFF
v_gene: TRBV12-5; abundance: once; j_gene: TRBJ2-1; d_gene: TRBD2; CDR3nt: TGTGCTAGTGCCCAAGGACTAGCGGATACCAATGAGCAGTTCTTC; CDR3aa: CASAQGLADTNEQFF
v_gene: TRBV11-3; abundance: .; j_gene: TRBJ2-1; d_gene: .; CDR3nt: TGTGCCAGCAGCTTGCGGACTAACCCGAATGAGCAGTTCTTC; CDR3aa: CASSLRTNPNEQFF
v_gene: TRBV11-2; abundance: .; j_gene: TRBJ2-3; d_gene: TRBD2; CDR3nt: TGTGCCAGCAGCTCCGGGACTAGCGGTAACACAGATACGCAGTATTTT; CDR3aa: CASSSGTSGNTDTQYF
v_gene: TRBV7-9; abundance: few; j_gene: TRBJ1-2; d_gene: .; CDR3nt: TGTGCCAGCAGCGGAGGGTCCTTCTATGGCTACACCTTC; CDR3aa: CASSGGSFYGYTF
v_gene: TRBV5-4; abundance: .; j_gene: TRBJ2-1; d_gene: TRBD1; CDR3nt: TGTGCCAGCAGCCCTAAGGACAGGATCTACAATGAGCAGTTCTTC; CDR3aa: CASSPKDRIYNEQFF